Presented here are 21 T cell receptor beta chains from one specimen sequenced in a study of blood T cell repertoires in COVID-19. Profiling relied on immunoSEQ multiplex PCR, and the TCRdb table lists in-frame clones only, not all of them. The data contain 150,000 to 200,000 clones, less than 85% of them singletons. Material for sequencing was peripheral blood. The receptors stem from a woman aged 40-49 years with COVID-19, enrolled during active disease.

The V call is TRBV6-5, the J call TRBJ2-5, with a tentative D call TRBD2 (5 bases). The length of the CDR3 is 12 residues. Germline values: CDR1 MNHEY, CDR2 SVGAGI. V was pared by 7 bases and J by 5 bases, with 11 bases between. CDR3 sequence: CASKRVSETQYF. The DNA of the CDR3 is TGTGCCAGCAAGAGGGTTTCGGAGACCCAGTACTTC.

The gene calls are TRBV6-5 and TRBJ1-2; D uncertain. The CDR3 runs 14 residues. Germline lookup yields CDR1 MNHEY and CDR2 SVGAGI. V was clipped by 8 bases and J by 4 bases, with 17 bases between them. This chain's CDR3 is CASPTPQAPYGYTF. Written as DNA, the CDR3 is TGTGCCAGCCCCACGCCCCAGGCCCCCTATGGCTACACCTTC.

The chain couples TRBV6-5 to TRBJ1-1, with D hard to call. The V end lost 6 bases, the J end lost 4 bases, and 6 bases lay between the germline ends. The CDR3 is 11 amino acids. Looked up from germline, CDR1 is MNHEY and CDR2 is SVGAGI. The CDR3 sequence is CASSTPTEAFF. For the CDR3, the DNA is TGTGCCAGCAGCACTCCCACTGAAGCTTTCTTT.

The chain couples TRBV7-9 to TRBJ2-1; D is ambiguous. Trimming left V 3 bases short and J 8 bases short, with 11 bases between. Per germline, CDR1 SEHNR and CDR2 FQNEAQ (reference sequence). The length of the CDR3 is 13 residues. The CDR3 DNA is TGTGCCAGCAGCTTTCTTTCTTCGGATGAGCAGTTCTTC. As protein: CASSFLSSDEQFF.

This chain uses TRBV9 with TRBJ1-2; 7 bases are shared with TRBD1. The germline CDR1 and CDR2 sequences are SGDLS and YYNGEE. With V trimmed by 3 bases and J by 3 bases, 8 bases remained unmatched. This CDR3 is built from 15 residues. The CDR3 nucleotides are TGTGCCAGCAGCGGATTTGGGGACAGCTACTATGGCTACACCTTC. Translation gives CASSGFGDSYYGYTF.

The genes are TRBV6-6 and TRBJ1-5; weak D call: TRBD1 (5 bases). The germline V and J ends were trimmed by 2 bases and 2 bases, with 13 bases remaining between them. The length of the CDR3 is 16 residues. The germline V gene encodes CDR1 MNHNY and CDR2 SVGAGI (reference sequence). The chain's CDR3 is CASSYDELGGNQPQHF. In nucleotides, the CDR3 is TGTGCCAGCAGTTACGATGAATTAGGGGGCAATCAGCCCCAGCATTTT.

The V gene is TRBV5-1, the J gene TRBJ1-1; D is unclear. Germline V gives CDR1 SGHRS, CDR2 YFSETQ. V lost 7 bases and J 2 bases, leaving 15 bases between the germline ends. CDR3 length equals 14 residues. In nucleotides, the CDR3 is TGCGCCAGCGGACGGACGGGAGGAAACACTGAAGCTTTCTTT. Translation: CASGRTGGNTEAFF.

The chain recombines TRBV5-5 with TRBJ2-5; weak D call: TRBD1 (6 bases). The V and J ends lost 1 base and 0 bases respectively, with 10 bases between them. The CDR3 runs to 15 residues. Looked up from germline, CDR1 is SGHKS and CDR2 is YYEKEE (reference sequence). CDR3 residues: CASSLSDRHQETQYF. The DNA for the CDR3 is TGTGCCAGCAGCTTGTCGGACAGACACCAAGAGACCCAGTACTTC.

The CDR3 nucleotides read TGTGCCAGCAGCCCACAGGGGGCCGACTACGAGCAGTACTTC. It yields the protein CASSPQGADYEQYF. V gene TRBV7-9 combines with J gene TRBJ2-7, with 9 bases that match TRBD1. V gave up 5 bases and J gave up 3 bases; unmatched junction bases: 5. Germline lookup yields CDR1 SEHNR and CDR2 FQNEAQ (reference sequence). The length of the CDR3 is 14 residues. The full variable domain, its missing parts supplied by reference TRBV7-9 and TRBJ2-7, is DTGVSQNPRHKITKRGQNVTFRCDPISEHNRLYWYRQTLGQGPEFLTYFQNEAQLEKSRLLSDRFSAERPKGSFSTLEIQRTEQGDSAMYLCASSPQGADYEQYFGPGTRLTVT.

This chain links TRBV7-3 with TRBJ1-1; D is unresolved. Germline CDR1 is SGHTA and CDR2 is FQGTGA. The CDR3 length is 14 residues. V was trimmed by 0 bases and J by 4 bases, leaving 9 bases between them. The CDR3: CASSLTAGFTEAFF. The CDR3 nucleotides are TGTGCCAGCAGCTTAACTGCGGGGTTCACTGAAGCTTTCTTT.

This chain uses TRBV27 with TRBJ2-1; TRBD2 is a possible D gene (5 bases). Looked up from germline, CDR1 is MNHEY and CDR2 is SMNVEV (reference sequence). The CDR3 loop spans 13 amino acids. The V and J ends lost 6 bases and 8 bases respectively, with 14 bases between them. The CDR3 region has the DNA TGTGCCAGCAGATTAGCATGGACTCATGAGCAGTTCTTC. Translating it yields CASRLAWTHEQFF.

The rearrangement joins TRBV6-5 to TRBJ2-7, with TRBD2 identical over 7 bases. Unmatched junction bases numbered 7, after V lost 6 bases and J lost 2 bases. The germline gives CDR1 MNHEY, CDR2 SVGAGI. The CDR3 runs to 14 residues. CDR3 region: CASRVPSGTYEQYF. Here the CDR3 DNA reads TGTGCCAGCAGGGTTCCTAGCGGAACCTACGAGCAGTACTTC.

The rearrangement uses TRBV10-3 and TRBJ2-1; 11 bases line up with TRBD2. Trimming took 10 bases from V and 8 from J; bases not matched to a gene: 13. CDR1 and CDR2 from the germline V gene are ENHRY and SYGVKD. The CDR3 covers 15 residues. CDR3 in DNA: TGTGCCACCGCCGGGTTAGCGGGAGGGCCAGATGAGCAGTTCTTC. Residues: CATAGLAGGPDEQFF.

V gene TRBV3-1 (or the pseudogene TRBV3-2) combines with J gene TRBJ2-2, with D uncertain. V shed 4 bases and J shed 1 base, with 7 bases lying between them. Germline V gives CDR1 LGHDT, CDR2 YNNKEL (reference sequence). The CDR3 covers 14 residues. CDR3 protein: CASSLLWNTGELFF. The DNA of the CDR3 is TGTGCCAGCAGCCTCTTATGGAACACCGGGGAGCTGTTTTTT.

Concerning this clone: Other DNA sequences in this specimen translate into the identical CDR3. The chain links TRBV29-1 to TRBJ2-1; 9 nucleotides match TRBD2. The CDR3 extends over 17 amino acids. Germline V gives CDR1 SQVTM, CDR2 ANQGSEA. V was pared by 7 bases and J by 6 bases, with 19 bases of the junction left unmatched. Here the CDR3 DNA reads TGCAGCGCCGGGGGGGGTTTGGGCGGGGGGGGAAGCAATGAGCAGTTCTTC. Encoded protein: CSAGGGLGGGGSNEQFF.

V is TRBV28 and J is TRBJ1-1, with a weak D call TRBD1 (6 bases). The CDR3 loop spans 11 amino acids. V was cut by 8 bases and J by 5 bases, with 9 bases left in between. Germline V gene data show CDR1 as MDHEN and CDR2 as SYDVKM. CDR3 sequence: CASLTGTEAFF. DNA of the CDR3: TGTGCCAGCTTAACAGGGACTGAAGCTTTCTTT. Variable domain in full (rest from reference TRBV28 and TRBJ1-1): DVKVTQSSRYLVKRTGEKVFLECVQDMDHENMFWYRQDPGLGLRLIYFSYDVKMKEKGDIPEGYSVSREKKERFSLILESASTNQTSMYLCASLTGTEAFFGQGTRLTVV.

The genes are TRBV6-5 and TRBJ2-5; 8 positions match TRBD1. Germline V gives CDR1 MNHEY, CDR2 SVGAGI. Trimming cost V 7 bases and J 3 bases; bases outside gene matches: 10. CDR3 length equals 15 residues. In nucleotides, the CDR3 is TGTGCCAGCATGAGACAGGGGACGGCGGAAGAGACCCAGTACTTC. Its translation: CASMRQGTAEETQYF.

The chain combines TRBV15 with TRBJ2-1; a weak D match, TRBD1 (5 bases). CDR1 LNHNV and CDR2 YYDKDF come from the germline V gene (reference sequence). Trimming took 0 bases from V and 4 from J, leaving 10 bases between them. The CDR3 consists of 15 residues. Written as DNA, the CDR3 is TGTGCCACCAGCAGAGATTGGGGCAGATACAATGAGCAGTTCTTC. As protein: CATSRDWGRYNEQFF.

The rearrangement joins TRBV6-1 to TRBJ2-3, with a tentative D call TRBD2 (6 bases). Germline V gives CDR1 MNHNS, CDR2 SASEGT. This CDR3 region has 15 residues. Trimming pared 1 base from V and 2 bases from J, leaving 10 bases between. CDR3 in amino acids: CASSEGREYTDTQYF. In nucleotides, the CDR3 is TGTGCCAGCAGTGAAGGGAGGGAGTACACAGATACGCAGTATTTT.

V is TRBV27 and J is TRBJ2-7; 8 nucleotides agree with TRBD2. This CDR3 has 15 residues. J gave up 3 bases and V 5 bases, and 9 bases lay outside the gene matches. The germline V gene encodes CDR1 MNHEY and CDR2 SMNVEV (reference sequence). As DNA, the CDR3 is TGTGCCAGCAGTAGTACCGGGACTAGTTTCTACGAGCAGTACTTC. Protein sequence: CASSSTGTSFYEQYF.

V gene TRBV6-5 combines with J gene TRBJ1-5; 8 nucleotides agree with TRBD1. The V segment lost 5 bases and the J segment 3 bases; nucleotides outside the gene matches: 6. The V gene's germline CDR1 is MNHEY and CDR2 SVGAGI. This CDR3 has 15 residues. The DNA of the CDR3 is TGTGCCAGCAGTCGGACAGGGAGGGCCAATCAGCCCCAGCATTTT. The encoded protein is CASSRTGRANQPQHF.